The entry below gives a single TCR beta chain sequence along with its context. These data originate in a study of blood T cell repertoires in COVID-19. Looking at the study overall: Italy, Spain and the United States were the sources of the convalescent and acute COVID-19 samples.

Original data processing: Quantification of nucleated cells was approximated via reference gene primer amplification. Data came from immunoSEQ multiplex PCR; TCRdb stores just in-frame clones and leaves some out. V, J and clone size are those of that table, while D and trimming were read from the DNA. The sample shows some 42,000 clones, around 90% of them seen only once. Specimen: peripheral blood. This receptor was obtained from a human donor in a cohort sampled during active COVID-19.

This CDR3 is CATSDLTSGRAEQFF. The DNA for the CDR3 is TGTGCCACCAGTGATTTAACTAGCGGGAGGGCTGAGCAGTTCTTC. This chain joins TRBV24-1 and TRBJ2-1, with 13 nucleotides matching TRBD2. This CDR3 is 15 amino acids long. J lost 9 bases, V lost 1 base, and 2 bases had no gene match. Germline values: CDR1 KGHDR, CDR2 SFDVKD.